Listed below are T cell receptor beta chains from one sample, sequenced in a study of T cell responses to AZD1222 COVID-19 vaccine. Repertoires were generated with immunoSEQ multiplex PCR, while TCRdb's copy carries only in-frame clones and drops some. The table includes 120,000 or so clones, 92% detected once. Specimen: peripheral blood, collected on day 0 of AZD1222 vaccination. These receptors all come from an adult in good health. Both conserved end residues are part of each CDR3. The order of the fields is J gene, V gene, clone size, D gene, CDR3 protein, CDR3 DNA. A D gene is named only where the DNA matches it firmly. Clone size, where shown, is once, few, many, or a class for clones that have expanded.

J: TRBJ2-3
V: TRBV6-1
size: .
D: .
CDR3: CASSHRGLTDTQYF
DNA: TGTGCCAGCAGCCACCGGGGGCTAACCGATACGCAGTATTTT

J: TRBJ2-1
V: TRBV28
size: .
D: TRBD1
CDR3: CASRQNQGVHYNEQFF
DNA: TGTGCCAGCCGACAGAATCAGGGGGTTCACTACAATGAGCAGTTCTTC

J: TRBJ2-7
V: TRBV30
size: .
D: .
CDR3: CAWSHGGYEQYF
DNA: TGTGCCTGGAGTCATGGCGGCTACGAGCAGTACTTC

J: TRBJ1-2
V: TRBV7-8
size: .
D: .
CDR3: CASSSRFGGGYTF
DNA: TGTGCCAGCAGTTCCCGCTTCGGGGGCGGCTACACCTTC

J: TRBJ2-2
V: TRBV9
size: .
D: .
CDR3: CASSGQGYPNTGELFF
DNA: TGTGCCAGCAGCGGTCAGGGCTACCCGAACACCGGGGAGCTGTTTTTT

J: TRBJ1-5
V: TRBV6-1
size: .
D: .
CDR3: CASSDSVGNQPQHF
DNA: TGTGCCAGCAGTGATTCTGTCGGGAATCAGCCCCAGCATTTT

J: TRBJ2-2
V: TRBV7-7
size: .
D: TRBD2
CDR3: CASSPRLAGVSGELFF
DNA: TGTGCCAGCAGCCCCCGACTAGCGGGAGTTTCCGGGGAGCTGTTTTTT

J: TRBJ2-3
V: TRBV3-1/TRBV3-2
size: .
D: TRBD2
CDR3: CASSQWAGGLSNTQYF
DNA: TGTGCCAGCAGCCAATGGGCGGGAGGGTTGTCTAATACGCAGTATTTT

J: TRBJ1-2
V: TRBV18
size: few
D: .
CDR3: CASSPDGSSLGYTF
DNA: TGTGCCAGCTCACCTGACGGGTCTTCCCTTGGCTACACCTTC

J: TRBJ1-4
V: TRBV7-2
size: .
D: .
CDR3: CASSSAGPGINEKLFF
DNA: TGTGCCAGCAGCTCCGCCGGTCCGGGGATTAATGAAAAACTGTTTTTT